This TCR beta chain was found in a study of shared clonotypes between healthy human individuals. Findings and caveats of the study: Clonotype sharing across donors was expected to vary with sequencing depth. Non-shared clonotypes displayed generation probabilities falling below those of clonotypes present in all four donors. Blood alone was sampled, and tissue repertoires likely differ.

Notes on this clone: Its antigen remains unidentified.

How the authors handled the data: As immunoSEQ supplied junction-only sequences (without quality scores), filtering differed. This table comes from immunoSEQ multiplex PCR, and its TCRdb copy is limited to in-frame clones, with some not included. V and J calls and clone size are those listed in that table; D and trimming were worked out from the DNA. Here the sample spans 2 million to 2.5 million clones, approximately 96% being singletons. Germline V gene sequence: CDR1 MNHEY, CDR2 SVGAGI. This CDR3 contains 14 residues. Losses at the gene ends were 4 bases for V and 7 bases for J; bases not matched to a gene: 5.

The clonotype comes from a man between 18 and 29 years old in good health. Sequencing was performed on naive CD4+ T cells sorted from blood. Subset here: CD45RA+ positively selected. V gene TRBV6-5 combines with J gene TRBJ2-5; 11 bases are a match to TRBD2. CDR3 sequence (DNA): TGTGCCAGCAGTTCAACTAGCGGGAGTGGGACCCAGTACTTC. Its translation: CASSSTSGSGTQYF.